The 8 T cell receptor beta chains reported below all come from one sample, sequenced in a study of CD8 T cells in ankylosing spondylitis. Each CDR3 protein gets one entry after TCRdb re-called the 5' RACE reads with MiXCR. The sample contains roughly 240,000 distinct CDR3 sequences, 30% to 35% of which appear only once. Sequencing was performed on blood, either unsorted or a sorted T cell fraction (not recorded which). Receptor source: a male donor with ankylosing spondylitis or in good health (not recorded which).

This clonotype was found a few times. CDR3 sequence reads: CASSLVGSRGTDTQYF. In DNA, the CDR3 is TGTGCCAGCAGCTTGGTCGGTTCGCGGGGGACAGATACGCAGTATTTT. The V gene is TRBV5-5, the J gene TRBJ2-3, with TRBD2 matching 7 bases. J gave up 3 bases and V 0 bases, and 7 bases lay outside the gene matches. Germline CDR1 and CDR2: SGHKS and YYEKEE (reference sequence). This CDR3 spans 16 amino acids.

The rearrangement uses TRBV5-1 and TRBJ1-1; 9 bases are shared with TRBD1. The germline V gene encodes CDR1 SGHRS and CDR2 YFSETQ. CDR3 length equals 13 residues. Trimming took 4 bases from V and 8 from J; bases not matched to a gene: 6. CDR3 sequence: CASSQYGQGEAFF. In DNA form, the CDR3 reads TGCGCCAGCAGCCAATACGGACAGGGGGAAGCTTTCTTT.

The genes are TRBV18 and TRBJ2-7; the D gene is possibly TRBD1 (5 bases). Germline V gene data show CDR1 as KGHSH and CDR2 as LQKENI. Deletions cut 0 bases from V and 6 bases from J, with 12 bases between. This CDR3 spans 14 amino acids. In DNA, the CDR3 is TGTGCCAGCTCACCACCCGTGGACATCCTCGAGCAGTACTTC. This translates into CASSPPVDILEQYF.

The J gene is TRBJ2-7, the V gene TRBV28; no definite D call. Between the trimmed V and J ends, which lost 3 bases and 12 bases, there was a span of 15 bases. Germline V gene lookup returns CDR1 MDHEN and CDR2 SYDVKM. CDR3 length: 12 residues. The CDR3: CASSFGQARLYF. As DNA, the CDR3 is TGTGCCAGCAGTTTCGGGCAGGCCCGCTTGTACTTC.

This clonotype appeared a few times. V gene TRBV20-1 combines with J gene TRBJ2-3; D might be TRBD2 (7 bases). The CDR3 contains 19 residues. V was cut by 0 bases and J by 2 bases, with 24 bases left in between. Per germline, CDR1 DFQATT and CDR2 SNEGSKA (reference sequence). The CDR3 DNA sequence: TGCAGTGCTAGAGATCTGTCGCGGGGGCCCGAATTAATCACAGATACGCAGTATTTT. Its translation is CSARDLSRGPELITDTQYF.

V and J are TRBV12-3 or TRBV12-4 and TRBJ2-3; 13 bases map to TRBD2. There are 19 residues in the CDR3. J was trimmed by 4 bases and V by 8 bases; bases with no gene match: 18. CDR3 sequence reads: CASWPSLAGGSPGADTQYF. CDR3 bases: TGTGCCAGCTGGCCATCACTAGCGGGGGGGTCCCCAGGCGCAGATACGCAGTATTTT.

This clonotype has more than one count but fewer than ten. The CDR3 DNA follows: TGTGCCAGCAGCAGGGGGGAGAGAGAGACCCAGTACTTC. Translating gives CASSRGERETQYF. This rearrangement joins TRBV12-3 or TRBV12-4 to TRBJ2-5; D is possibly TRBD1 (7 bases). This CDR3 has 13 residues. Trimming removed 6 bases at V and 4 bases at J, with 12 bases between.

The V call is TRBV29-1, the J call TRBJ1-1; D remains ambiguous. The V end was cut by 1 base, the J end by 1 base, with 10 bases between. CDR3 size: 14 residues. Germline V gene data show CDR1 as SQVTM and CDR2 as ANQGSEA. The DNA for the CDR3 is TGCAGCGTTGAAGGGCCTTCTACGAACACTGAAGCTTTCTTT. This sequence encodes CSVEGPSTNTEAFF. The whole variable domain, filled in from reference TRBV29-1 and TRBJ1-1, reads SAVISQKPSRDICQRGTSLTIQCQVDSQVTMMFWYRQQPGQSLTLIATANQGSEATYESGFVIDKFPISRPNLTFSTLTVSNMSPEDSSIYLCSVEGPSTNTEAFFGQGTRLTVV.